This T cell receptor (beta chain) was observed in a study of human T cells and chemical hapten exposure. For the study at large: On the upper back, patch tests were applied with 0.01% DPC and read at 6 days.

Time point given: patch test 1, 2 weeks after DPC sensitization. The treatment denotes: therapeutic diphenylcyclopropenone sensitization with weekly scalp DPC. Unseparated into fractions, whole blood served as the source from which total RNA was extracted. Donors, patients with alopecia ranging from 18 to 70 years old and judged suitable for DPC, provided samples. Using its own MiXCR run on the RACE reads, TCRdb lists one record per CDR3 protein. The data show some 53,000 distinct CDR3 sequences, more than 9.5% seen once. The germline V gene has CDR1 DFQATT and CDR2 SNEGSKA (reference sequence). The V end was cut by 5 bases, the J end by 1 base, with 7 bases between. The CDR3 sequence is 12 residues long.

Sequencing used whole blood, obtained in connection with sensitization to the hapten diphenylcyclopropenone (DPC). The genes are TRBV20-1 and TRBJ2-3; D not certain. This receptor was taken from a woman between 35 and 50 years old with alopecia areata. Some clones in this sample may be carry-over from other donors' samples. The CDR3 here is CSAGRGTDTQYF. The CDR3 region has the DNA TGCAGTGCTGGACGGGGCACAGATACGCAGTATTTT.